This entry concerns a single T cell receptor (beta chain). The antigen it recognizes is unknown. Base qualities are not at hand, and no much larger clone is one base apart. Peripheral blood CD8+ and CD4+ T cells from healthy donors, Susac syndrome patients and multiple sclerosis patients were profiled using high-throughput TCR beta sequencing. Healthy donors were age- and sex-matched controls. Bulk CD8+ and CD4+ T cells were purified by magnetic negative isolation, whereas CD8+ TEMRA cells were enriched by FACS. Blood was drawn into EDTA tubes, processed within 24 hours, and PBMCs were isolated by density gradient centrifugation. PBMCs intended for TCR sequencing were cryopreserved in liquid nitrogen and thawed later in a water bath at 37 degrees C. Purity of sorted or isolated CD4+, CD8+ and CD8+ TEMRA cells was at least 90%. RNA was extracted with the RNeasy kit and roughly 0.45 to 1 ug was reverse transcribed using random hexamers. The immunoSEQ multiplex PCR assay, covering 54 Vbeta and 13 Jbeta segments, was used to amplify TCR beta CDR3 regions. To correct PCR amplification bias, a synthetic template baseline was used for both primer optimization and computational correction. In the source study's methods: Reads were annotated to V, D and J genes according to IMGT and were analyzed with immunoSEQ Analyzer, with only productive sequences retained. Clonality was calculated as one minus the Shannon entropy normalized by log2 of the number of productive unique sequences. For each patient and control, public and private clones were evaluated within the 100 most prevalent clones. Clones were defined as Susac-specific if absent from the healthy and MS cohorts, from 1052 published viral clones and from other ImmuneACCESS disease sequences. The public reads were quality trimmed at Q25 with fastp and then assembled into clones with MiXCR by TCRdb, keeping productive beta chains. Each entry is one CDR3 protein sequence, shown with its most common DNA and genes. Here the V and J calls rest on TCRdb's processing, not on the authors' analysis. This sample comprises 110,000 or so distinct CDR3 sequences, 80% to 95% of them detected only once. The ten largest clonotypes hold 0.11% to 0.15% of the sample.

This sample stems from a study of CD8 T cells in Susac syndrome (dated by TCRdb to between 2017 and 2020). For the study in its entirety: Whether CD8+ T cell activation and differentiation in Susac syndrome was antigen driven was tested using repertoire sequencing. Here is what the overall study found, with its caveats: The number of individuals in the TCR sequencing and HLA analysis was recognized as being relatively small.

The CDR3 goes from the cysteine to the phenylalanine over 17 residues. The CDR3 DNA has 51 bases and is translated from base 1. CDR1 and CDR2, per the germline V gene, are SGHTA and FQGNSA. The germline V end is reduced by 7 bases and the J end by 3 bases; junction bases left unmatched: 13. Sample: CD4+ T cells from PBMCs. The sequence is built from TRBV7-2 and TRBJ2-3, and TRBD2 matches 10 of the central bases. This TCR was recovered from a human donor in good health. Here is the DNA: TGTGCCAGCACCCCGCTCGCTAGCGGGAGACTGACAGATACGCAGTATTTT. This encodes CASTPLASGRLTDTQYF.